Presented here are 10 T cell receptor beta chains from one specimen sequenced in a study of early T cells in non-severe SARS-CoV-2 infection. Each CDR3 protein is one row after TCRdb ran MiXCR on the 5' RACE reads. The table shows almost 30,000 distinct CDR3 sequences, with about 5.7% occurring only once. What was sequenced was whole blood. The origin of the receptors is an adult who was a healthcare worker with PCR-confirmed SARS-CoV-2 infection or an uninfected control (not recorded which).

This clonotype was recorded at least ten times. The J gene is TRBJ2-1, the V gene TRBV30; 12 bases line up with TRBD2. V trimming: 0 bases; J trimming: 3 bases; junction bases outside the gene matches: 0. Germline CDR1 GTSNPN, CDR2 SVGIG (reference sequence). This CDR3 region has 15 residues. CDR3 nucleotides: TGTGCCTGGAGTGTACTAGCGGGGGGCTACAATGAGCAGTTCTTC. It yields the protein CAWSVLAGGYNEQFF.

This clonotype was counted many times. The V call is TRBV4-2, the J call TRBJ2-3, with 7 bases aligning to TRBD2. V lost 0 bases, J lost 5 bases, and 5 bases stayed unmatched. CDR1 and CDR2 (germline): LGHNA, YNFKEQ. This CDR3 is built from 15 residues. CDR3 sequence reads: CASSQDARGKDTQYF. The CDR3 DNA reads as TGTGCCAGCAGCCAAGACGCGCGGGGGAAAGATACGCAGTATTTT.

This clonotype has at least ten counts. The chain carries TRBV6-2 or TRBV6-3 and TRBJ1-5; 7 bases are shared with TRBD1. CDR1 is MNHEY and CDR2 is SVGEGT in the germline V gene. The trim removed 7 bases at V and 4 bases at J, leaving 7 bases unmatched. This CDR3 is built from 14 residues. CDR3: CASNRGYGNQPQHF. The CDR3, as DNA: TGTGCCAGCAACAGGGGATATGGAAATCAGCCCCAGCATTTT.

This clonotype has a count of ten or more. The V call is TRBV13, the J call TRBJ2-7; 8 bases are shared with TRBD2. V trimming: 1 base; J trimming: 3 bases; junction bases outside the gene matches: 5. The CDR3 consists of 15 residues. Germline V CDR1 and CDR2: PRHDT, FYEKMQ (reference sequence). The CDR3 sequence: CASSLVTSAYYEQYF. The CDR3 region has the DNA TGTGCCAGCAGCTTAGTGACTAGCGCCTACTACGAGCAGTACTTC. The variable domain in full, with the rest retrieved from reference TRBV13 and TRBJ2-7, is AAGVIQSPRHLIKEKRETATLKCYPIPRHDTVYWYQQGPGQDPQFLISFYEKMQSDKGSIPDRFSAQQFSDYHSELNMSSLELGDSALYFCASSLVTSAYYEQYFGPGTRLTVT.

This clonotype was counted many times. The chain recombines TRBV30 with TRBJ1-5, with unresolved D. There are 13 residues in the CDR3. Germline CDR1 reads GTSNPN; CDR2 reads SVGIG (reference sequence). The V end was cut by 5 bases, the J end by 6 bases, with 14 bases between. The CDR3 region has the DNA TGTGCCTGGGCCCCCGGGTTTGGTCAGCCCCAGCATTTT. Protein product: CAWAPGFGQPQHF.

Ten or more counts support this clonotype. V usage is TRBV11-2 and J usage is TRBJ2-3, with 9 bases identical to TRBD2. Germline CDR1 and CDR2: SGHAT and FQNNGV. CDR3 length: 17 amino acids. Germline trimming cut 4 bases from V and 0 bases from J; bases unmatched to any gene: 8. This CDR3 is CASSSGAGGPSTDTQYF. The CDR3 DNA reads as TGTGCCAGCAGCTCCGGGGCGGGGGGGCCCAGCACAGATACGCAGTATTTT.

This clonotype was detected many times. The chain combines TRBV7-6 with TRBJ1-4, with D possibly matching TRBD1 (5 bases). Between the trimmed V and J ends, which lost 2 bases and 5 bases, there was a span of 12 bases. The CDR3 is made up of 15 amino acids. Germline V gives CDR1 SGHVS, CDR2 FNYEAQ. The CDR3 region is CASSLWGSRNEKLFF. Written as DNA, the CDR3 is TGTGCCAGCAGCTTATGGGGCAGCCGCAATGAAAAACTGTTTTTT.

This clonotype was recorded at least ten times. The chain uses TRBV10-3 and TRBJ2-3; D may be TRBD1 (5 bases). The germline V and J ends were trimmed by 10 bases and 6 bases, with 26 bases remaining between them. CDR1 is ENHRY and CDR2 is SYGVKD in the germline V gene. The CDR3 is 16 amino acids. The CDR3 DNA follows: TGTGCCACCCGAGGTTTCCAGGGTCCGCCTGAGGATACGCAGTATTTT. Encoded protein: CATRGFQGPPEDTQYF.

The sample holds many counts of this clonotype. V gene TRBV10-3 combines with J gene TRBJ2-1; D is perhaps TRBD2 (7 bases). V lost 0 bases, J lost 8 bases, and 14 bases lay in between. CDR1 and CDR2 from the germline V gene are ENHRY and SYGVKD. The CDR3 totals 15 residues. DNA for the CDR3: TGTGCCATCAGTGAGTCGACAGGACTAGGTGATGAGCAGTTCTTC. Its translation is CAISESTGLGDEQFF.

This clonotype was detected a few times. The V and J genes are TRBV18 and TRBJ2-5; D gene uncertain. The CDR3 loop spans 14 amino acids. Trimming took 3 bases from V and 4 from J, leaving 12 bases between them. The germline CDR1 and CDR2 sequences are KGHSH and LQKENI. The CDR3: CASSPTPLGETQYF. The CDR3 coding sequence is TGTGCCAGCTCACCGACGCCCCTGGGAGAGACCCAGTACTTC.